This TCR beta chain was observed in a study of cytomegalovirus exposure and HLA in healthy donors. Across the whole study: Later, an analysis reported that the 120 or so validation repertoires had used the same platform as the roughly 660 first-cohort repertoires.

Comment on this clone: The antigen remains unidentified.

This CDR3 is 19 amino acids long. Trimming shortened V by 4 bases and J by 1 base, and 24 bases separated the two germline ends. From germline, CDR1 is SGHRS and CDR2 YFSETQ. The table came from immunoSEQ multiplex PCR; TCRdb's copy has only in-frame clones and leaves some out. This table has roughly 70,000 clones, around 90% appearing once. Study-level results: Altogether, 150 to 200 TCR beta chains were recorded as cytomegalovirus-associated. It was confirmed in vitro that a few of the CMV-associated chains were specific for CMV antigens. Cytomegalovirus status was reportedly diagnosed by the classifier with high specificity and sensitivity.

Source material: PBMCs. The V and J genes are TRBV5-1 and TRBJ2-4, with a tentative D call TRBD1 (6 bases). This receptor was taken from a woman younger than 35 in good health and CMV-seropositive. The CDR3 protein is CASSPFPGESSWAKNIQYF. CDR3 in DNA: TGCGCCAGCAGCCCATTCCCAGGGGAAAGTTCGTGGGCCAAAAACATTCAGTACTTC. Based on the CDR3 plus reference TRBV5-1 and TRBJ2-4, the full variable domain is KAGVTQTPRYLIKTRGQQVTLSCSPISGHRSVSWYQQTPGQGLQFLFEYFSETQRNKGNFPGRFSGRQFSNSRSEMNVSTLELGDSALYLCASSPFPGESSWAKNIQYFGAGTRLSVL.